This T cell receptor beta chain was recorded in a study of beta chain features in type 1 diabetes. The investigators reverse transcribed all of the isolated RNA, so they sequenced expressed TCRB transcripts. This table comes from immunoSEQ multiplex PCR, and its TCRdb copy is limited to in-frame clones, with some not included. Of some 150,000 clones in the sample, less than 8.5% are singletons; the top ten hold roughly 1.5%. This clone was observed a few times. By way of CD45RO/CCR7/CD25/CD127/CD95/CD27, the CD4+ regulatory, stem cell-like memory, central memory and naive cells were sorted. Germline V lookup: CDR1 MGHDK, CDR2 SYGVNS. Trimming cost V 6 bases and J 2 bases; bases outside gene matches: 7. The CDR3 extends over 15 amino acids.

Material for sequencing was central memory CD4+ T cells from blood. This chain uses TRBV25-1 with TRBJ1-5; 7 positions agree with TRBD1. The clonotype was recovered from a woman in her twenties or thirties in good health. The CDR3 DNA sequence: TGTGCCAGCAGCCTGACAGGGTCGGGCAATCAGCCCCAGCATTTT. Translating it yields CASSLTGSGNQPQHF. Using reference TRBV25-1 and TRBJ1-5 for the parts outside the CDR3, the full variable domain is EADIYQTPRYLVIGTGKKITLECSQTMGHDKMYWYQQDPGMELHLIHYSYGVNSTEKGDLSSESTVSRIRTEHFPLTLESARPSHTSQYLCASSLTGSGNQPQHFGDGTRLSIL.